This T cell receptor (beta chain) was sequenced for a study of T cell changes during pregnancy in multiple sclerosis. This CDR3 has 14 residues. Germline values: CDR1 SNHLY, CDR2 FYNNEI. Trimming took 11 bases from V and 2 from J; bases not matched to a gene: 12. The table came from immunoSEQ multiplex PCR; TCRdb's copy has only in-frame clones and leaves some out. This table has roughly 39,000 clones, approximately 90% appearing once. This rearrangement joins TRBV2 to TRBJ2-7; TRBD2 matches at 7 bases. Specimen: CD4+ T cells from peripheral blood mononuclear cells, collected before pregnancy. The origin of this receptor is a female donor with multiple sclerosis, enrolled in a pregnancy study. CDR3 region: CAGGGSGGPYEQYF. The DNA for the CDR3 is TGTGCCGGGGGGGGAAGCGGCGGCCCCTACGAGCAGTACTTC.